This T cell receptor (beta chain) was sequenced in a study of blood T cell repertoires in COVID-19 (dated by TCRdb to 2019 to 2021). Study-wide context: Collaborator samples came from the United States, Italy and Spain and covered acute and convalescent phases of COVID-19. The prospective study material was composed of cDNA or gDNA derived from T cells, B-cell-depleted T cells, or PBMCs. Deeply sampled blood TCRbeta repertoires from subjects exposed to, actively infected with, or recovered from COVID-19 were included in the dataset. The repertoires were released in a freely available public database intended as a resource for research on the immune response to SARS-CoV-2. The samples were drawn from the first 160 participants of the ongoing ImmuneRACE study and from 1,254 subjects provided by 6 global collaborators. A de-identified subject ID, COVID-19 status, age in years and sex were almost always included in the sample metadata. Where available, HLA class I and class II types were taken from metadata supplied by the sample provider and were not determined by assay-based typing.

Results and caveats for the whole study, not just this receptor: The amount of clinical and demographic metadata varied by source and participant and was provided uncurated.

TCRbeta CDR3 regions were amplified from genomic DNA by means of the immunoSEQ Assay, a bias-controlled multiplex PCR. The source study handled its data this way. Nucleated cell counts per sample were estimated from amplification of reference gene primers within the assay. To quantify the absolute abundance of each unique TCRbeta CDR3 rearrangement, sequence reads were collapsed and filtered. For each sample, productive Simpson clonality was calculated as the square root of Simpson's diversity index across productive rearrangements. In its TCRdb copy, this immuneACCESS table keeps in-frame sequences only and misses some clones. Where compared with another copy, unresolved V genes explain less than half of these, and the others have no known cause. For V, J and clone size, that table is used; D and trimming come from the DNA. This sample holds tens of thousands of clones; 55% to 70% were observed only once. The top ten clonotypes cover 8.8% of the sample.

The collaborating institutions used their own protocols to collect whole blood in K2EDTA tubes. For TCRbeta analysis, collaborators shipped samples in one of three forms: frozen whole blood, isolated PBMCs, or DNA extracted from either of those sample types. Note on this clone: Its cognate antigen has yet to be identified. Base qualities are not at hand, and no much larger clone is one base apart.

Looking up the germline V gene yields CDR1 SGHAT and CDR2 FQNNGV. Cut back by 3 bases and 10 bases, the V and J ends lie 15 bases apart. The CDR3 holds 14 amino acids from the cysteine to the phenylalanine. Only CDR3 DNA is held: 42 bases, read in frame from base 1. This receptor was identified in a woman in her 70s with acute or convalescent COVID-19. The rearranged chain carries TRBV11-2 and TRBJ2-2, with the D gene uncertain. Sequenced sample: peripheral blood. The nucleotide sequence is given as TGTGCCAGCAGCTTGCTGCAACTGAGGCTGGAGCTGTTTTTT. The translation is CASSLLQLRLELFF.